One T cell receptor (beta chain) is described in this entry. This record belongs to a study of radiotherapy plus CTLA-4 blockade in lung cancer. Measured with immunoSEQ multiplex PCR; TCRdb has only the in-frame clones, and not every one. The sample shows roughly 50,000 clones, roughly 86% of them seen only once. This CDR3 comprises 17 residues. V lost 2 bases and J lost 9; bases outside the gene matches: 14. Germline CDR1 MNHEY, CDR2 SMNVEV (reference sequence). The source was peripheral blood, collected from a patient treated with radiotherapy plus ipilimumab. This chain connects TRBV27 to TRBJ2-1, with 9 bases lining up with TRBD2. This clonotype was sampled from a human donor with non-small cell lung cancer whose response to radiotherapy plus ipilimumab could not be evaluated. The CDR3 loop reads CASSLGIAGGPVPEQFF. The CDR3 nucleotides are TGTGCCAGCAGTTTAGGGATCGCGGGAGGGCCTGTTCCTGAGCAGTTCTTC.